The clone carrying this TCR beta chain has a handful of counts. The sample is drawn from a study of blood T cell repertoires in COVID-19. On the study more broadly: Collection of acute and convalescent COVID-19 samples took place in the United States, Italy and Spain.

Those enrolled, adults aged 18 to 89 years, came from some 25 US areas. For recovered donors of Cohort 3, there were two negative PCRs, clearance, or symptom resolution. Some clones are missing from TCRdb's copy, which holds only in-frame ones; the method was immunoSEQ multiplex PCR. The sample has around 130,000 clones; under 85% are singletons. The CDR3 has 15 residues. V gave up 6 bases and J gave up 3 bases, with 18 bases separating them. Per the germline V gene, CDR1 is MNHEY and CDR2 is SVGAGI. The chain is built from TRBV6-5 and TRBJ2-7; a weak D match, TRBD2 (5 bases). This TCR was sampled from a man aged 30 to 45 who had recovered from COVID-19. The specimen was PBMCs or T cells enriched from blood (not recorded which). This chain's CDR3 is CASSYDAGASYEQYF. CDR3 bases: TGTGCCAGCAGCTACGACGCGGGTGCTAGCTACGAGCAGTACTTC.